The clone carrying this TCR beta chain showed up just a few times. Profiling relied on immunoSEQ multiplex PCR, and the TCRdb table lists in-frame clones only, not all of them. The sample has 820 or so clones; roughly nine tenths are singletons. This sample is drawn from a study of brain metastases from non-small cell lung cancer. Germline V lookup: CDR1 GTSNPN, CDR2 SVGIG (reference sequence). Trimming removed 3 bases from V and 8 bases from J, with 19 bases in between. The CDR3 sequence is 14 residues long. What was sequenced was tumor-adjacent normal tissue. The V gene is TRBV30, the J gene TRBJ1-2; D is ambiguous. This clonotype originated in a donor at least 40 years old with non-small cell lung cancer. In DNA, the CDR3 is TGTGCCTGGAGATTATGGGGAGATCAGCACGGCTACACCTTC. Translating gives CAWRLWGDQHGYTF.